These 15 T cell receptor beta chains originate from one sample sequenced in a study of cytotoxic CD8 clonotypes in ibrutinib-treated CLL. Profiling relied on immunoSEQ multiplex PCR, and the TCRdb table lists in-frame clones only, not all of them. In the table there are about 50,000 clones, approximately 87% of which are singletons. The specimen comprised PBMCs, sampled after 24 months of ibrutinib treatment. Source of these receptors: a human donor with chronic lymphocytic leukemia.

The chain couples TRBV5-6 to TRBJ2-2, with 7 bases aligning to TRBD1. Germline loops: CDR1 SGHDT, CDR2 YYEEEE. The CDR3 is 15 residues long. V lost 4 bases, J lost 5 bases, and 8 bases stayed unmatched. The CDR3 loop is CASSGIQGWTGELFF. The CDR3 coding sequence is TGTGCCAGCAGCGGAATACAGGGGTGGACCGGGGAGCTGTTTTTT. Full variable domain (missing parts from reference TRBV5-6 and TRBJ2-2): DAGVTQSPTHLIKTRGQQVTLRCSPKSGHDTVSWYQQALGQGPQFIFQYYEEEERQRGNFPDRFSGHQFPNYSSELNVNALLLGDSALYLCASSGIQGWTGELFFGEGSRLTVL.

The chain is built from TRBV20-1 and TRBJ2-1; D ambiguous. The CDR3 consists of 11 residues. V lost 0 bases, J lost 8 bases, and 5 bases lay in between. Per the germline V gene, CDR1 is DFQATT and CDR2 is SNEGSKA (reference sequence). CDR3 DNA sequence: TGCAGTGCTAGAGAATCCCATGAGCAGTTCTTC. Amino acid sequence: CSARESHEQFF.

The genes are TRBV28 and TRBJ2-2; the D call may be TRBD1 or TRBD2 (5 bases each). The V gene lost 7 bases and the J gene lost 4 bases, with 10 bases spanning the gap. Germline loops: CDR1 MDHEN, CDR2 SYDVKM. CDR3 size: 13 residues. CDR3 loop: CASTRDLTGELFF. In nucleotides, the CDR3 is TGTGCCAGCACCCGGGACCTCACCGGGGAGCTGTTTTTT.

This chain links TRBV2 with TRBJ2-5; 8 bases are shared with TRBD2. From germline, CDR1 is SNHLY and CDR2 FYNNEI. Trimming removed 2 bases from V and 2 bases from J; junction bases left unmatched: 4. The CDR3 is 15 residues long. CDR3 protein: CASSEWLAGQETQYF. The DNA of the CDR3 is TGTGCCAGCAGTGAATGGCTAGCGGGTCAAGAGACCCAGTACTTC.

This chain connects TRBV9 to TRBJ2-5, with 12 bases that match TRBD1. Germline lookup yields CDR1 SGDLS and CDR2 YYNGEE. This CDR3 has 16 amino acids. V dropped 0 bases and J dropped 4; count of bases not matched to a gene: 4. The chain's CDR3 is CASSVGGTGGRETQYF. CDR3 DNA: TGTGCCAGCAGCGTAGGGGGGACAGGGGGCCGAGAGACCCAGTACTTC.

The gene calls are TRBV18 and TRBJ1-2, with D tentatively TRBD1 (6 bases). V lost 2 bases and J lost 5, with 15 bases in between. The CDR3 has 15 residues. CDR1 is KGHSH and CDR2 is LQKENI in the germline V gene. Here the CDR3 reads CASSPNQGGEYGYTF. The CDR3 region has the DNA TGTGCCAGCTCACCAAACCAAGGGGGAGAGTATGGCTACACCTTC.

The rearrangement uses TRBV2 and TRBJ2-7; D is unresolved. The germline V and J ends were trimmed by 6 bases and 3 bases, with 6 bases remaining between them. The CDR3 totals 11 residues. The germline V gene encodes CDR1 SNHLY and CDR2 FYNNEI. In DNA, the CDR3 is TGTGCCAGCAGCGCCCTCTACGAGCAGTACTTC. This gives the protein CASSALYEQYF.

This clone was seen only a few times. The CDR3, as DNA: TGCGCCAGCGGGATTGGAGGGGGATTTGAGGACACCATATATTTT. Protein sequence: CASGIGGGFEDTIYF. The chain employs TRBV5-1 and TRBJ1-3, with D perhaps matching TRBD1 (6 bases). Looked up from germline, CDR1 is SGHRS and CDR2 is YFSETQ. The CDR3 contains 15 residues. The V end lost 7 bases, the J end lost 8 bases, and 22 bases lay between the germline ends.

This clone was found once. The rearrangement uses TRBV7-2 and TRBJ2-7, with 11 bases aligning to TRBD2. Germline V lookup: CDR1 SGHTA, CDR2 FQGNSA. The CDR3 has 15 amino acids. Trimming took 2 bases from V and 7 from J; bases not matched to a gene: 7. The CDR3 DNA is TGTGCCAGCAGCTTATACCTAGCGGGAGGAGGAGAGCAGTACTTC. Translation gives CASSLYLAGGGEQYF.

The chain has TRBV5-6 and TRBJ2-2; 8 nucleotides match TRBD1. V shed 4 bases and J 7 bases; nucleotides not matched to a gene: 6. CDR1 and CDR2 from the germline V gene are SGHDT and YYEEEE. The CDR3 contains 14 residues. CDR3 region: CASSQGARGGELFF. The CDR3 region has the DNA TGTGCCAGCAGCCAGGGGGCCAGGGGCGGGGAGCTGTTTTTT.

The V and J genes are TRBV10-3 and TRBJ1-3, with D uncertain. The CDR3 contains 14 residues. Germline V CDR1 and CDR2: ENHRY, SYGVKD. V gave up 4 bases and J gave up 0 bases, with 7 bases separating them. CDR3 sequence (DNA): TGTGCCATCAGTGCAGACCCCTCTGGAAACACCATATATTTT. The encoded protein is CAISADPSGNTIYF.

The chain carries TRBV30 and TRBJ1-1, with a possible D match to TRBD1 (5 bases). With 7 bases removed from V and 4 bases from J, the gap between germline ends came to 16 bases. The CDR3 spans 13 residues. CDR1 and CDR2 (germline): GTSNPN, SVGIG (reference sequence). CDR3 protein: CALSGQGGTEAFF. The CDR3 DNA follows: TGTGCCTTATCCGGGCAGGGAGGCACTGAAGCTTTCTTT.

A single count supports this clone. J is TRBJ2-1 and V is TRBV19; 7 nucleotides line up with TRBD2. The trim removed 3 bases at V and 3 bases at J, leaving 5 bases unmatched. The germline V gene has CDR1 LNHDA and CDR2 SQIVND (reference sequence). The CDR3 is made up of 15 amino acids. The DNA for the CDR3 is TGTGCCAGTAGTATGCTTGGGGGGGACTACAATGAGCAGTTCTTC. As protein: CASSMLGGDYNEQFF.

Ten or more counts support this clone. The chain carries TRBV28 and TRBJ1-5, with D tentatively TRBD1 (6 bases). This CDR3 is built from 17 residues. Germline lookup yields CDR1 MDHEN and CDR2 SYDVKM. The V and J ends lost 2 bases and 0 bases respectively, with 14 bases between them. CDR3 in amino acids: CASSLVLGQYSNQPQHF. Here the CDR3 DNA reads TGTGCCAGCAGTTTAGTTCTGGGACAATATAGCAATCAGCCCCAGCATTTT.

This chain uses TRBV7-6 with TRBJ2-2, with 7 positions matching TRBD2. The CDR3 length is 16 residues. The germline gives CDR1 SGHVS, CDR2 FNYEAQ. The J segment lost 3 bases and the V segment lost 1 base, leaving 5 bases of the junction unmatched. CDR3 in DNA: TGTGCCAGCAGCTTAGACAGCGGGACCTACACCGGGGAGCTGTTTTTT. Its protein is CASSLDSGTYTGELFF.